This T cell receptor beta chain was found in a study of long-term antiretroviral therapy in people with HIV. Runs used v3.0 of the immunoSEQ assay and were done at survey level. TCRdb keeps only in-frame clones here, not all; method: immunoSEQ multiplex PCR. This sample has 10,000 to 12,000 clones, with roughly 80% found just once. No fewer than two post-ART and no fewer than one pre-ART PBMC samples existed for each donor. Specimen: unsorted PBMCs, collected 1.2 years after starting antiretroviral therapy. The receptor was derived from a man in his forties with HIV.

The DNA of the CDR3 is TGTGCCAGCGCCCCGAGCTCCTACAATGAGCAGTTCTTC. This codes for CASAPSSYNEQFF. This chain joins TRBV27 and TRBJ2-1; no definite D call. This CDR3 contains 13 residues. V was cut by 8 bases and J by 0 bases, with 8 bases left in between. Germline V gene data show CDR1 as MNHEY and CDR2 as SMNVEV (reference sequence).